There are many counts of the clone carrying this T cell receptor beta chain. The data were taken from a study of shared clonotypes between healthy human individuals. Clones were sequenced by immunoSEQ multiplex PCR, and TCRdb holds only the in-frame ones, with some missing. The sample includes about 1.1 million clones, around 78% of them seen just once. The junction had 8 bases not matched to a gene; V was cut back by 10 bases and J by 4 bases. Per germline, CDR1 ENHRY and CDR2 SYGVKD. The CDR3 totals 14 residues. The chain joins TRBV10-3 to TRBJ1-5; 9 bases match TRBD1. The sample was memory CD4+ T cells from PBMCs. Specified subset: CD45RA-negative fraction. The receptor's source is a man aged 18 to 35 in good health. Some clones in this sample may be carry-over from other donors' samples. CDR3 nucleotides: TGTGCCACCTCGACGGGACAGGGAAATCAGCCCCAGCATTTT. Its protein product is CATSTGQGNQPQHF.